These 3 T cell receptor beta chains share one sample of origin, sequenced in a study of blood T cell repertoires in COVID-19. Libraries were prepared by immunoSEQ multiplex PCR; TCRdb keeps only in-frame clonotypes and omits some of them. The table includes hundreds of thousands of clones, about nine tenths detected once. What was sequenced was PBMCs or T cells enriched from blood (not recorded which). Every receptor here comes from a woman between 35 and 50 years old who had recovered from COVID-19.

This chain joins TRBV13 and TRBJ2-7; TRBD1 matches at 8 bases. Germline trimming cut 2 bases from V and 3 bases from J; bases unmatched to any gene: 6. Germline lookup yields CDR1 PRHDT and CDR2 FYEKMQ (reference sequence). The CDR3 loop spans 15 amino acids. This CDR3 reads CASSLTQGGIYEQYF. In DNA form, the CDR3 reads TGTGCCAGCAGCTTAACACAGGGGGGTATCTACGAGCAGTACTTC.

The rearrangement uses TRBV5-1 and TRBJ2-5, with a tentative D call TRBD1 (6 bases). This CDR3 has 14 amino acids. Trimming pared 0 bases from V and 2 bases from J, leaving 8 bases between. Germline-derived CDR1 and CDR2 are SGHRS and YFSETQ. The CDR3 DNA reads TGCGCCAGCAGCTTGGGGCAGGGGCAAGAGACCCAGTACTTC. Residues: CASSLGQGQETQYF. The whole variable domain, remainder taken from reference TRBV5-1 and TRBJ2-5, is KAGVTQTPRYLIKTRGQQVTLSCSPISGHRSVSWYQQTPGQGLQFLFEYFSETQRNKGNFPGRFSGRQFSNSRSEMNVSTLELGDSALYLCASSLGQGQETQYFGPGTRLLVL.

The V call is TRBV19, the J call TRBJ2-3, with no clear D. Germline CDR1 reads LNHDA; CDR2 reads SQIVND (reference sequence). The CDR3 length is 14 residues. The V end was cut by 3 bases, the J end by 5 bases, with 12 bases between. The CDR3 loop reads CASSILLYVDTQYF. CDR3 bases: TGTGCCAGTAGTATCTTGTTATATGTAGATACGCAGTATTTT.